These T cell receptor beta chains were read from a single sample in a study of tumor-infiltrating lymphocytes in oesophageal squamous cell carcinoma. TCRdb analysed the PCR reads with MiXCR anew, one entry per CDR3 protein. Seen here are about 11,000 distinct CDR3 sequences, roughly half observed once, and the top ten hold roughly 19%. The sequenced sample consisted of esophageal tumor tissue. Receptors originate from a female donor with esophageal squamous cell carcinoma. Each CDR3 is given with its conserved first and last residue.

J gene,V gene,CDR3 protein
TRBJ2-7,TRBV7-9,CASSSQRDPQDEQYF
TRBJ2-4,TRBV7-4,CASSLGSGGAKNIQYF
TRBJ2-6,TRBV7-3,CASSLAGANVLTF
TRBJ1-1,TRBV6-1,CASSEAVGLAGGDEQFF
TRBJ2-4,TRBV7-2,CASGPLQGGIQYF
TRBJ2-5,TRBV6-1,CASRTGQGLGETQYF
TRBJ1-2,TRBV7-2,CASATGTGGPLDTF
.,TRBV4-1,CASSPRVPLSLIYEQYF
.,TRBV12-3/TRBV12-4,CASSFFSSGPTYEQYF
TRBJ1-2,TRBV27,CASSSTSANYGYTF
TRBJ2-7,TRBV7-2,CASSLGGGLYEQYF
.,TRBV7-8,CASSLTPVAGGSYEQYF
TRBJ2-7,TRBV12-3/TRBV12-4,CASSSDRVAYEQYF
.,TRBV12-3/TRBV12-4,CASSIGQGVETQYF
TRBJ2-3,TRBV6-8,CAAGQGPDTQYF
TRBJ1-1,TRBV10-2,CASRAQLMNTEAFF
TRBJ2-3,TRBV7-6,CASSTASGGGTDTQYF
.,TRBV7-2,CASSYGQGFYEQYF
.,TRBV28,CASSPPTSGGGTQYF
TRBJ2-5,TRBV6-6,CASSYRVDNEQYF
TRBJ2-5,TRBV6-1,CASRKQETQYF
TRBJ2-2,TRBV7-9,CASSVDRGGTFTGELFF
.,TRBV10-3,CAISESSEGISTSDEQYF
TRBJ2-5,TRBV7-2,CASSLATGFQETQYF
TRBJ1-2,TRBV7-9,CASSPYTILGGYTF
.,TRBV7-2,CASSPLPYEQYF
TRBJ2-1,TRBV12-3/TRBV12-4,CASSPTGYNEQFF
TRBJ2-1,TRBV6-1,CASSPTHSSYNEQFF
TRBJ2-1,TRBV7-6,CASSSAGRQMKQFF
TRBJ1-6,TRBV24-1,CATSGDKPGQDYEQYF
TRBJ2-3,TRBV7-2,CASSLSGSSTDTQYF
TRBJ1-6,TRBV9,CASSVDGTVNNSPLHF
TRBJ2-5,TRBV6-1,CASSRDRGETQYF
TRBJ2-6,TRBV6-1,CASSYRLARTTGANVLTF
TRBJ2-3,TRBV6-1,CASRSGHSPLHF
TRBJ2-5,TRBV7-2,CASSGGSTYYAQYF
TRBJ2-7,TRBV7-8,CASSGLLSYEQYF
TRBJ2-7,TRBV7-2,CASSRTGGSSYEQYF
TRBJ1-4,TRBV6-1,CASRTGGTNEKLFF
.,TRBV7-2,CASSSTSGSYEQYF
.,TRBV7-6,CDSSGRDPKQPQHF
TRBJ2-7,TRBV7-3,CASSLTGPSYEQYF
TRBJ2-1,TRBV6-1,CASIISGRAGEQFF
TRBJ2-1,TRBV7-2,CASSIGTNNEQFF
.,TRBV7-9,CASTPAWETYEQYF
TRBJ2-4,TRBV20-1,CSARTTGVSYNEQYF
.,TRBV11-1,CASSLGRGGFYNEQYF
.,TRBV7-6,CASTPLGNEQFF
TRBJ1-1,TRBV7-2,CASSQQGADTEAFF
TRBJ2-1,TRBV20-1,CSASGDRPVSYNSPLHF
TRBJ1-4,TRBV7-6,CASREGTTNEKLFF
TRBJ2-4,TRBV12-3/TRBV12-4,CASNSPQGPNIQYF
.,TRBV7-2,CASSLVGSGWSSYNEQFF